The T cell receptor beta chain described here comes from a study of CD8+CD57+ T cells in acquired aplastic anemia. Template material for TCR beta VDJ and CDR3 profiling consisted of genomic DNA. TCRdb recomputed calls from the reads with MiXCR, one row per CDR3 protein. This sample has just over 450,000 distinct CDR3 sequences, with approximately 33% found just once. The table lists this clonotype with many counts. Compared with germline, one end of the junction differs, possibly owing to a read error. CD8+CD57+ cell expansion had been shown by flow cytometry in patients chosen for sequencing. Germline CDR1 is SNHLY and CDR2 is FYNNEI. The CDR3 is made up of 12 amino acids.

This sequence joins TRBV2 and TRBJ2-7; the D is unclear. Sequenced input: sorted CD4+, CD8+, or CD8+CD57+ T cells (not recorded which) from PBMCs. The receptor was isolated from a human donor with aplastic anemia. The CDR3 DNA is TGTGCCAGCAGTGAAGTTCTTCCGTCCGTGAACTTC. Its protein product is CASSEVLPSVNF.